The 20 T cell receptor beta chains reported below all come from one sample, sequenced in a study of T cell responses to AZD1222 COVID-19 vaccine. Libraries were prepared by immunoSEQ multiplex PCR; TCRdb keeps only in-frame clonotypes and omits some of them. Here the sample spans roughly 81,000 clones, 80% to 90% being singletons. The material was peripheral blood, obtained on day 0 of AZD1222 vaccination. The source of these receptors is an adult in good health.

This chain uses TRBV19 with TRBJ2-2; 8 bases align to TRBD1. Trimming cost V 6 bases and J 8 bases; bases outside gene matches: 17. This CDR3 is 17 amino acids long. Germline CDR1 LNHDA, CDR2 SQIVND (reference sequence). CDR3 region: CASSLPPTGGRWGELFF. In nucleotides, the CDR3 is TGTGCCAGTAGCCTGCCCCCCACAGGGGGACGTTGGGGGGAGCTGTTTTTT.

The chain couples TRBV28 to TRBJ1-5, with 7 bases aligning to TRBD1. Losses at the gene ends were 3 bases for V and 7 bases for J; bases not matched to a gene: 6. Germline V gives CDR1 MDHEN, CDR2 SYDVKM. This CDR3 spans 14 amino acids. The CDR3 nucleotides read TGTGCCAGCAGTTTTAGAGGGGGCACGCAGCCCCAGCATTTT. Its protein product is CASSFRGGTQPQHF.

This chain connects TRBV5-4 to TRBJ2-5; 9 positions match TRBD2. The trim removed 0 bases at V and 5 bases at J, leaving 8 bases unmatched. The CDR3 is made up of 16 amino acids. Germline CDR1 reads SGHNT; CDR2 reads YYREEE (reference sequence). CDR3 nucleotide sequence: TGTGCCAGCAGCTTGGGGGCTAGCGGGGCGGGCGAGACCCAGTACTTC. This sequence encodes CASSLGASGAGETQYF.

The chain employs TRBV5-4 and TRBJ2-2; D may be TRBD1 or TRBD2 (5 bases each). V was clipped by 3 bases and J by 0 bases, with 12 bases between them. Germline CDR1 is SGHNT and CDR2 is YYREEE (reference sequence). The CDR3 runs 16 residues. The CDR3 reads CASSSGTVANTGELFF. DNA of the CDR3: TGTGCCAGCAGCTCCGGGACGGTCGCGAACACCGGGGAGCTGTTTTTT.

The chain recombines TRBV11-3 with TRBJ1-1; D is uncertain. Germline-derived CDR1 and CDR2 are SGHNT and YENEEA. This CDR3 spans 13 amino acids. V gave up 6 bases and J gave up 0 bases, with 8 bases separating them. CDR3 protein: CASSVGLNTEAFF. In DNA form, the CDR3 reads TGTGCCAGCAGTGTTGGTTTGAACACTGAAGCTTTCTTT.

This clone was seen just once. This chain links TRBV11-3 with TRBJ2-7; D remains unclear. The CDR3 sequence is 11 residues long. V was shortened by 1 base and J by 6 bases, with 4 bases between the two germline ends. CDR1 SGHNT and CDR2 YENEEA come from the germline V gene. The DNA of the CDR3 is TGTGCCAGCAGCTTAGGTTCCGAGCAGTACTTC. This encodes CASSLGSEQYF. The complete variable domain, with remaining parts taken from reference TRBV11-3 and TRBJ2-7, reads EAGVVQSPRYKIIEKKQPVAFWCNPISGHNTLYWYLQNLGQGPELLIRYENEEAVDDSQLPKDRFSAERLKGVDSTLKIQPAELGDSAVYLCASSLGSEQYFGPGTRLTVT.

The sample holds one count of this clone. J is TRBJ2-3 and V is TRBV29-1; possible D gene TRBD1, 6 bases. The CDR3 runs 15 residues. Trimming shortened V by 4 bases and J by 3 bases, and 17 bases separated the two germline ends. Germline V gene lookup returns CDR1 SQVTM and CDR2 ANQGSEA. CDR3 region: CSVGGQSRGTDTQYF. The CDR3 nucleotides read TGCAGCGTTGGTGGACAGAGTCGGGGTACAGATACGCAGTATTTT.

The rearrangement uses TRBV7-8 and TRBJ2-7; D remains ambiguous. The CDR3 covers 16 residues. V lost 5 bases and J 5 bases, leaving 22 bases between the germline ends. CDR1 SGHVS and CDR2 FQNEAQ come from the germline V gene. CDR3 bases: TGTGCCAGCAGCCAGTCCCGGTTTCTGGGTCGGGACGAGCAGTACTTC. This encodes CASSQSRFLGRDEQYF.

The chain joins TRBV28 to TRBJ2-7; D is possibly TRBD1 (6 bases). The length of the CDR3 is 15 residues. Trimming took 6 bases from V and 3 from J, leaving 18 bases between them. Germline V gene sequence: CDR1 MDHEN, CDR2 SYDVKM. The CDR3 DNA follows: TGTGCCAGCAGGTTTAACAGGGTGGTGAGCTACGAGCAGTACTTC. This codes for CASRFNRVVSYEQYF.

DNA of the CDR3: TGTGCCAGCAGTATAGACCGTGGTGAAAAACTGTTTTTT. Translating it yields CASSIDRGEKLFF. This chain uses TRBV2 with TRBJ1-4; no definite D call. V dropped 5 bases and J dropped 7 bases, with 11 bases sitting between them. This CDR3 region has 13 residues. CDR1 is SNHLY, CDR2 FYNNEI, per germline.

This chain joins TRBV12-2 and TRBJ1-5. TRBV12-2 is a recognized pseudogene. This CDR3 region has 15 residues. CDR3 sequence: CASRLYRFPNQPQHF. CDR3 DNA sequence: TGTGCAAGTCGCTTATATCGGTTCCCAAATCAGCCCCAGCATTTT.

A single count supports this clone. V usage is TRBV4-2 and J usage is TRBJ2-3; D not resolved. Germline CDR1 LGHNA, CDR2 YNFKEQ. V lost 0 bases and J lost 4, with 11 bases in between. CDR3 length: 15 amino acids. CDR3 residues: CASSQDLWVPDTQYF. The DNA for the CDR3 is TGTGCCAGCAGCCAAGACTTGTGGGTCCCAGATACGCAGTATTTT.

V and J are TRBV2 and TRBJ2-1; D unresolved. The CDR3 has 11 residues. The V and J ends lost 2 bases and 6 bases respectively, with 2 bases between them. From germline, CDR1 is SNHLY and CDR2 FYNNEI. In DNA form, the CDR3 reads TGTGCCAGCAGTGAATCCAATGAGCAGTTCTTC. Its translation: CASSESNEQFF.

V is TRBV12-5 and J is TRBJ2-7, with a weak D call TRBD1 (6 bases). CDR1 LGHNT and CDR2 FRNRAP come from the germline V gene. The CDR3 is made up of 13 amino acids. V shed 5 bases and J shed 2 bases, with 10 bases lying between them. CDR3 nucleotide sequence: TGTGCTAGTGGTGGGGACACAACCTACGAGCAGTACTTC. Amino acid sequence: CASGGDTTYEQYF.

The chain is built from TRBV4-1 and TRBJ1-6; D unclear. Germline CDR1 is MGHRA and CDR2 is YSYEKL. This CDR3 contains 15 residues. V was cut by 0 bases and J by 7 bases, with 10 bases left in between. This chain's CDR3 is CASSQDPRRNSPLHF. CDR3 nucleotides: TGCGCCAGCAGCCAAGATCCAAGGAGAAATTCACCCCTCCACTTT.

The V gene is TRBV19, the J gene TRBJ1-5, with D possibly matching TRBD1 (6 bases). CDR1 is LNHDA, CDR2 SQIVND, per germline (reference sequence). The CDR3 contains 13 residues. Trimming stripped 3 bases from V and 7 bases from J, with 10 bases between. The CDR3 DNA reads TGTGCCAGTAGTATCACAGGGAGGCAGCCCCAGCATTTT. Amino acid sequence: CASSITGRQPQHF.

Turning to this clone: The same CDR3 also results from other DNA sequences found in this sample. The V gene is TRBV19, the J gene TRBJ1-3; D uncertain. V lost 6 bases to trimming and J lost 0 bases, with 12 bases between them. Germline V gene sequence: CDR1 LNHDA, CDR2 SQIVND (reference sequence). CDR3 length: 15 amino acids. Written as DNA, the CDR3 is TGTGCCAGTAGCCGGACGGATAACTCTGGAAACACCATATATTTT. The encoded protein is CASSRTDNSGNTIYF.

This chain connects TRBV5-6 to TRBJ2-7; TRBD1 matches at 8 bases. The CDR3 length is 14 residues. The germline V gene encodes CDR1 SGHDT and CDR2 YYEEEE. V lost 2 bases, J lost 4 bases, and 5 bases stayed unmatched. CDR3 loop: CASSLPGQEYEQYF. In DNA, the CDR3 is TGTGCCAGCAGCTTACCGGGACAGGAGTACGAGCAGTACTTC. Filled out from reference TRBV5-6 and TRBJ2-7, the complete variable domain reads DAGVTQSPTHLIKTRGQQVTLRCSPKSGHDTVSWYQQALGQGPQFIFQYYEEEERQRGNFPDRFSGHQFPNYSSELNVNALLLGDSALYLCASSLPGQEYEQYFGPGTRLTVT.

The chain uses TRBV29-1 and TRBJ1-2; D perhaps matches TRBD1 (5 bases). In germline, CDR1 is SQVTM, CDR2 ANQGSEA. This CDR3 has 12 amino acids. CDR3 amino acids: CRAGTESYGYTF. The CDR3, as DNA: TGCAGGGCCGGGACGGAAAGCTATGGCTACACCTTC.

The chain uses TRBV9 and TRBJ1-3; D remains unclear. CDR1 SGDLS and CDR2 YYNGEE come from the germline V gene. V dropped 0 bases and J dropped 4 bases, with 17 bases sitting between them. The length of the CDR3 is 17 residues. CDR3 in DNA: TGTGCCAGCAGCGTAGAGGTCGGGCGAGGGCCGGGAAACACCATATATTTT. Translating it yields CASSVEVGRGPGNTIYF.